This TCR beta chain was sequenced for a study of blood T cell repertoires in COVID-19. Overall study context: COVID-19 samples from acute and convalescent phases originated in the United States, Italy and Spain. Sample material is recorded as cDNA or gDNA derived from T cells, B-cell-depleted T cells, or PBMCs.

Germline V CDR1 and CDR2: SQVTM, ANQGSEA. The junction had 12 bases not matched to a gene; V was cut back by 7 bases and J by 4 bases. The CDR3 totals 15 residues. The assay was immunoSEQ multiplex PCR, and TCRdb's table has in-frame clones only and misses some. Among 300,000 to 400,000 clones listed, more than 75% were seen once. The TCR comes from a woman aged 18 to 35 who had recovered from COVID-19. The sequencing sample was made of peripheral blood. The chain uses TRBV29-1 and TRBJ1-2, with 10 bases aligning to TRBD1. The CDR3 nucleotides read TGCAGCGCGTCGACAGGGGGCGGGAGGGCCTATGGCTACACCTTC. Translation: CSASTGGGRAYGYTF.